Listed below are T cell receptor beta chains from one sample, sequenced in a study of T cells in Graves' hyperthyroidism and ophthalmopathy. TCRdb analysed the multiplex PCR reads with MiXCR anew, one entry per CDR3 protein. Counted here are 500,000 to 600,000 distinct CDR3 sequences, 15% to 20% occurring once; the ten biggest clones make up approximately 48%. The sample taken for sequencing was blood. Every receptor here comes from a man in his forties with Graves' ophthalmopathy. Both conserved end residues are part of each CDR3. Fields, in order: clone size, D gene, J gene, V gene, CDR3 protein, CDR3 DNA. The D gene is left open where the match is weak. Size is omitted from some rows. Given values are once, few, many or a class for expanded clones.

clone size: few
D gene: -
J gene: TRBJ2-1
V gene: TRBV20-1
CDR3 protein: CSARRRVSYNEQFF
CDR3 DNA: TGCAGTGCTAGGCGGCGGGTATCCTACAATGAGCAGTTCTTC

clone size: -
D gene: TRBD1
J gene: TRBJ2-5
V gene: TRBV2
CDR3 protein: CASSGDREETQYF
CDR3 DNA: TGTGCCAGCAGTGGGGACAGGGAGGAGACCCAGTACTTC

clone size: once
D gene: -
J gene: TRBJ1-1
V gene: TRBV28
CDR3 protein: CASRKSGLMGNTEAFF
CDR3 DNA: TGTGCCAGCAGGAAATCAGGGCTAATGGGGAACACTGAAGCTTTCTTT

clone size: -
D gene: TRBD2
J gene: TRBJ2-3
V gene: TRBV7-6
CDR3 protein: CASSLGVAGTTDTQYF
CDR3 DNA: TGTGCCAGCAGCTTAGGGGTAGCGGGGACCACAGATACGCAGTATTTT

clone size: many
D gene: TRBD2
J gene: TRBJ2-3
V gene: TRBV6-2/TRBV6-3
CDR3 protein: CASSYPRTSGSAPSTDTQYF
CDR3 DNA: TGTGCCAGCAGTTACCCCCGGACTAGCGGGAGTGCGCCTAGCACAGATACGCAGTATTTT

clone size: -
D gene: -
J gene: TRBJ1-6
V gene: TRBV5-1
CDR3 protein: CASSLESGSYNSPLHF
CDR3 DNA: TGCGCCAGCAGCTTGGAGTCGGGGTCCTATAATTCACCCCTCCACTTT

clone size: many
D gene: -
J gene: TRBJ1-1
V gene: TRBV2
CDR3 protein: CASSWIRTNTEAFF
CDR3 DNA: TGTGCCAGCAGTTGGATCAGGACGAACACTGAAGCTTTCTTT

clone size: -
D gene: -
J gene: TRBJ2-2
V gene: TRBV2
CDR3 protein: CASSGDGVGTGELFF
CDR3 DNA: TGTGCCAGCAGTGGAGACGGGGTCGGGACCGGGGAGCTGTTTTTT

clone size: -
D gene: -
J gene: TRBJ1-2
V gene: TRBV5-1
CDR3 protein: CASSLGSGLNYGYTF
CDR3 DNA: TGCGCCAGCAGCTTGGGGTCAGGGCTTAACTATGGCTACACCTTC

clone size: few
D gene: TRBD1
J gene: TRBJ1-2
V gene: TRBV7-8
CDR3 protein: CASSSVRTGSYGYTF
CDR3 DNA: TGTGCCAGCAGCTCTGTTCGGACAGGGTCCTATGGCTACACCTTC

clone size: -
D gene: -
J gene: TRBJ1-4
V gene: TRBV20-1
CDR3 protein: CSAALGINEKLFF
CDR3 DNA: TGCAGTGCTGCCTTGGGGATAAATGAAAAACTGTTTTTT

clone size: -
D gene: -
J gene: TRBJ2-7
V gene: TRBV7-9
CDR3 protein: CASSSIHEQYF
CDR3 DNA: TGTGCCAGCAGCTCAATCCACGAGCAGTACTTC

clone size: many
D gene: -
J gene: TRBJ2-7
V gene: TRBV27
CDR3 protein: CASSFQRGWDEQYF
CDR3 DNA: TGTGCCAGCAGTTTCCAACGGGGATGGGACGAGCAGTACTTC

clone size: -
D gene: TRBD2
J gene: TRBJ2-7
V gene: TRBV11-3
CDR3 protein: CASSPERGSYEQYF
CDR3 DNA: TGTGCCAGCAGTCCCGAGCGGGGTTCCTACGAGCAGTACTTC

clone size: -
D gene: -
J gene: TRBJ2-3
V gene: TRBV27
CDR3 protein: CASSFPGGGTDTQYF
CDR3 DNA: TGTGCCAGCAGTTTTCCGGGGGGCGGCACAGATACGCAGTATTTT

clone size: -
D gene: TRBD2
J gene: TRBJ2-7
V gene: TRBV7-6
CDR3 protein: CASSLGGSNYEQYF
CDR3 DNA: TGTGCCAGCAGCTTAGGCGGGAGCAATTACGAGCAGTACTTC

clone size: few
D gene: TRBD2
J gene: TRBJ2-3
V gene: TRBV7-6
CDR3 protein: CASSLSSGGFADTQYF
CDR3 DNA: TGTGCCAGCAGTCTTTCTAGCGGGGGGTTCGCAGATACGCAGTATTTT

clone size: -
D gene: -
J gene: TRBJ1-1
V gene: TRBV28
CDR3 protein: CASSFRQGAFF
CDR3 DNA: TGTGCTAGCAGTTTCCGGCAAGGGGCTTTCTTT

clone size: many
D gene: -
J gene: TRBJ1-5
V gene: TRBV12-5
CDR3 protein: CASGLVPGDQPQHF
CDR3 DNA: TGTGCTAGTGGTTTGGTGCCAGGGGATCAGCCCCAGCATTTT

clone size: many
D gene: -
J gene: TRBJ2-7
V gene: TRBV18
CDR3 protein: CASSPGPVYEQYF
CDR3 DNA: TGTGCCAGCTCACCGGGGCCGGTCTACGAGCAGTACTTC

clone size: -
D gene: TRBD2
J gene: TRBJ2-7
V gene: TRBV30
CDR3 protein: CAWSGTSGRGTYEQYF
CDR3 DNA: TGTGCCTGGAGTGGGACTAGCGGGAGGGGAACCTACGAGCAGTACTTC

clone size: few
D gene: TRBD1
J gene: TRBJ1-2
V gene: TRBV6-2/TRBV6-3
CDR3 protein: CASSYSVSGGRGYTF
CDR3 DNA: TGTGCCAGCAGTTACTCGGTATCAGGGGGCCGGGGCTACACCTTC

clone size: many
D gene: TRBD2
J gene: TRBJ2-7
V gene: TRBV2
CDR3 protein: CASSEEASGSDEQYF
CDR3 DNA: TGTGCCAGCAGTGAAGAGGCTAGCGGGAGTGACGAGCAGTACTTC

clone size: many
D gene: -
J gene: TRBJ1-1
V gene: TRBV5-5
CDR3 protein: CASSLAYLEYTEAFF
CDR3 DNA: TGTGCCAGCAGCTTGGCCTACCTGGAGTACACTGAAGCTTTCTTT

clone size: few
D gene: -
J gene: TRBJ2-7
V gene: TRBV5-1
CDR3 protein: CASSWDISSYEQYF
CDR3 DNA: TGCGCCAGCAGCTGGGACATAAGCTCCTACGAGCAGTACTTC

clone size: few
D gene: -
J gene: TRBJ2-5
V gene: TRBV28
CDR3 protein: CASSALPSRRAVETQYF
CDR3 DNA: TGTGCCAGCAGTGCACTGCCTAGCAGGAGGGCCGTAGAGACCCAGTACTTC

clone size: many
D gene: TRBD1
J gene: TRBJ1-5
V gene: TRBV6-1
CDR3 protein: CASSITGGYQPQHF
CDR3 DNA: TGTGCCAGCAGTATAACAGGGGGCTATCAGCCCCAGCATTTT

clone size: -
D gene: -
J gene: TRBJ2-1
V gene: TRBV15
CDR3 protein: CAASRDPLGEQFF
CDR3 DNA: TGTGCCGCCAGCAGAGATCCCCTTGGTGAGCAGTTCTTC

clone size: -
D gene: TRBD1
J gene: TRBJ1-1
V gene: TRBV5-1
CDR3 protein: CASSTNPGQGTEAFF
CDR3 DNA: TGCGCCAGCAGCACAAATCCGGGACAGGGCACTGAAGCTTTCTTT

clone size: many
D gene: -
J gene: TRBJ2-1
V gene: TRBV5-1
CDR3 protein: CASSFLGRDSYNEQFF
CDR3 DNA: TGCGCCAGCAGCTTCCTCGGGCGGGACTCCTACAATGAGCAGTTCTTC

clone size: many
D gene: TRBD1
J gene: TRBJ2-5
V gene: TRBV2
CDR3 protein: CASREGTGGETQYF
CDR3 DNA: TGTGCCAGCAGAGAAGGGACAGGGGGAGAGACCCAGTACTTC

clone size: many
D gene: -
J gene: TRBJ1-1
V gene: TRBV7-9
CDR3 protein: CASSLDNSIGTEAFF
CDR3 DNA: TGTGCCAGCAGCTTAGATAACAGCATAGGCACTGAAGCTTTCTTT

clone size: -
D gene: TRBD1
J gene: TRBJ1-2
V gene: TRBV5-6
CDR3 protein: CASRGQGMVDGYTF
CDR3 DNA: TGTGCCAGCAGAGGACAGGGGATGGTTGATGGCTACACCTTC

clone size: many
D gene: -
J gene: TRBJ1-4
V gene: TRBV4-2
CDR3 protein: CASSQNTWQVGEKLFF
CDR3 DNA: TGTGCCAGCAGCCAAAATACTTGGCAGGTCGGCGAAAAACTGTTTTTT

clone size: many
D gene: TRBD2
J gene: TRBJ2-7
V gene: TRBV10-1
CDR3 protein: CASSDGRGLAGDYEQYF
CDR3 DNA: TGCGCCAGCAGTGACGGAAGGGGACTAGCGGGGGACTACGAGCAGTACTTC

clone size: -
D gene: -
J gene: TRBJ1-2
V gene: TRBV12-3/TRBV12-4
CDR3 protein: CASSQEGTTGYTF
CDR3 DNA: TGTGCCAGCAGTCAGGAGGGAACGACGGGCTACACCTTC

clone size: many
D gene: TRBD1
J gene: TRBJ1-2
V gene: TRBV20-1
CDR3 protein: CSARDGEARGDYGYTF
CDR3 DNA: TGCAGTGCTAGAGACGGGGAGGCCAGGGGGGACTATGGCTACACCTTC

clone size: many
D gene: -
J gene: TRBJ1-1
V gene: TRBV6-5
CDR3 protein: CASSYSISLNTEAFF
CDR3 DNA: TGTGCCAGCAGTTACTCCATCTCTCTGAACACTGAAGCTTTCTTT

clone size: many
D gene: -
J gene: TRBJ1-2
V gene: TRBV20-1
CDR3 protein: CSALFGANYGYTF
CDR3 DNA: TGCAGTGCTCTATTTGGGGCCAACTATGGCTACACCTTC

clone size: few
D gene: -
J gene: TRBJ1-2
V gene: TRBV2
CDR3 protein: CASSMTRDLINYGYTF
CDR3 DNA: TGTGCCAGCAGTATGACCCGGGACTTAATTAACTATGGCTACACCTTC

clone size: many
D gene: -
J gene: TRBJ2-1
V gene: TRBV7-2
CDR3 protein: CASSSFGAGKGGEQFF
CDR3 DNA: TGTGCCAGCAGCTCCTTCGGGGCAGGGAAGGGGGGTGAGCAGTTCTTC

clone size: many
D gene: -
J gene: TRBJ2-1
V gene: TRBV2
CDR3 protein: CASIALRDNEQFF
CDR3 DNA: TGTGCCAGCATTGCACTCCGGGACAATGAGCAGTTCTTC

clone size: few
D gene: -
J gene: TRBJ2-5
V gene: TRBV28
CDR3 protein: CASSPKVAAQETQYF
CDR3 DNA: TGTGCCAGCAGCCCCAAGGTGGCAGCACAAGAGACCCAGTACTTC

clone size: -
D gene: -
J gene: TRBJ2-1
V gene: TRBV12-3/TRBV12-4
CDR3 protein: CASSLAAGRHNEQFF
CDR3 DNA: TGTGCCAGCAGTTTAGCGGCAGGGCGTCACAATGAGCAGTTCTTC

clone size: few
D gene: -
J gene: TRBJ2-1
V gene: TRBV14
CDR3 protein: CASSHQSGGADNEQFF
CDR3 DNA: TGTGCCAGCAGCCATCAATCTGGCGGGGCTGACAATGAGCAGTTCTTC